The clone carrying this T cell receptor beta chain showed up just a few times. What it binds is not known. This entry is derived from a study of T cells after yellow fever vaccination. CDR1 SGHNT and CDR2 YYREEE come from the germline V gene (reference sequence). The CDR3 runs 14 residues. V dropped 0 bases and J dropped 4 bases, with 9 bases sitting between them. Study-wide results and limits: Abundant clonotypes from the bulk population could contaminate FACS-sorted repertoires. The secondary response showed a weaker magnitude and a faster peak, day 5 versus 15.

TCR cDNA was made by 5'RACE template switching, adding a universal primer site and UMIs. TCRdb processed the 5' RACE reads anew with MiXCR; each CDR3 protein has one entry. Of roughly 300,000 distinct CDR3 sequences listed, roughly 8.3% were seen once; the top ten hold roughly 15%. The TCR was taken from a man younger than 35 who received the YFV17D yellow fever vaccine. The source material was PBMCs, sampled roughly 45 days after the first yellow fever vaccination. The rearrangement links TRBV5-4 to TRBJ2-3; D is uncertain. The CDR3 here is CASSLDGVADTQYF. Here the CDR3 DNA reads TGTGCCAGCAGCTTGGACGGCGTGGCAGATACGCAGTATTTT.